This T cell receptor (beta chain) was found in a study of blood T cell repertoires in COVID-19. In the study overall: PBMCs, B-cell-depleted T cells, or T cells provided the cDNA or gDNA that made up the material.

Recruited during active infection, patients (from Seattle) were subsequently followed longitudinally. The CDR3 runs to 12 residues. Germline V CDR1 and CDR2: DFQATT, SNEGSKA (reference sequence). V was cut by 3 bases and J by 3 bases, with 8 bases left in between. This clone is a singleton in its sample. Libraries were prepared by immunoSEQ multiplex PCR; TCRdb keeps only in-frame clonotypes and omits some of them. The sample holds a few hundred thousand clones, approximately 92% seen once. The V and J genes are TRBV20-1 and TRBJ1-2; possible D gene TRBD1, 5 bases. The specimen sequenced was peripheral blood. This TCR was sampled from a person under 35 with COVID-19, enrolled during active disease. Here the CDR3 DNA reads TGCAGTGCTAGTTCCAGGGACTATGGCTACACCTTC. Translated: CSASSRDYGYTF.